The present TCR beta chain was sequenced within a study of blood T cell repertoires in COVID-19. Looking at the study overall: PBMCs, B-cell-depleted T cells, or T cells were the source of the cDNA or gDNA that made up the material.

CDR3 length: 13 residues. The germline V gene encodes CDR1 SGHAT and CDR2 FQDESV (reference sequence). V dropped 1 base and J dropped 4 bases, with 7 bases sitting between them. Produced via immunoSEQ multiplex PCR; TCRdb's table is partial and in-frame only. The sample has 200,000 to 250,000 clones, 75% to 85% seen once. This TCR was sampled from a human donor in a cohort sampled during active COVID-19. Sample: peripheral blood. The chain is built from TRBV11-1 and TRBJ1-1; D perhaps matches TRBD1 (6 bases). The CDR3 region has the DNA TGTGCCAGCAGCTTAGGGGGGCCCACTGAAGCTTTCTTT. This gives the protein CASSLGGPTEAFF.